Sequencing of this TCR beta chain was carried out in a study of blood T cell repertoires in COVID-19. Study information: Italy, Spain and the United States were the sources of the convalescent and acute COVID-19 samples. Sources were T cells, B-cell-depleted T cells, or PBMCs; the material itself was cDNA or gDNA.

Per the original methods: Amplified reference gene primers provided the basis for estimating nucleated cell counts. Generated by immunoSEQ multiplex PCR, the TCRdb table keeps only in-frame clones and is missing some. V, J and clone size reflect that table, while D and trimming were determined from the DNA. There are over 130,000 clones in the sample; approximately 78% occur only once, and roughly 4% lies in the top ten. This CDR3 spans 15 amino acids. Trimming cost V 4 bases and J 4 bases, with 16 bases left between them. Per the germline V gene, CDR1 is SGHTA and CDR2 is FQGNSA. Sequenced sample: peripheral blood. The clonotype comes from a woman older than 75 with acute or convalescent COVID-19. The chain is built from TRBV7-2 and TRBJ1-2; D unresolved. This CDR3 is CASSSGSRQVYGYTF. The DNA for the CDR3 is TGTGCCAGCAGCTCCGGAAGTAGACAAGTCTATGGCTACACCTTC.